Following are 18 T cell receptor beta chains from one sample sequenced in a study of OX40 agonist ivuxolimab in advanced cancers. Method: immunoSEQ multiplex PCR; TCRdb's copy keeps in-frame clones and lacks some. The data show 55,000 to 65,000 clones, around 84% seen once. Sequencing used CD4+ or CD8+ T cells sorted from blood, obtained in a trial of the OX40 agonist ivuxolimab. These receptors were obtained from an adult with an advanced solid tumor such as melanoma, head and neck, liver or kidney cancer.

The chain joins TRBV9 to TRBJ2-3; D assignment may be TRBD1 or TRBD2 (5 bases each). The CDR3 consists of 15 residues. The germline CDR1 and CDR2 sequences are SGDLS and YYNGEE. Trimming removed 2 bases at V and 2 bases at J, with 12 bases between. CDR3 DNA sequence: TGTGCCAGCAGCGTCGGGACGGGAATCACAGATACGCAGTATTTT. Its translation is CASSVGTGITDTQYF.

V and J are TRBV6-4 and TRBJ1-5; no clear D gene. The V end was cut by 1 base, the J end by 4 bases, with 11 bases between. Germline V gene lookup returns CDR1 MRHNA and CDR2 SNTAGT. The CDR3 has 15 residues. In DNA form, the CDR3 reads TGTGCCAGCAGTGACTGCGGCCAGCTTAATCAGCCCCAGCATTTT. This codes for CASSDCGQLNQPQHF.

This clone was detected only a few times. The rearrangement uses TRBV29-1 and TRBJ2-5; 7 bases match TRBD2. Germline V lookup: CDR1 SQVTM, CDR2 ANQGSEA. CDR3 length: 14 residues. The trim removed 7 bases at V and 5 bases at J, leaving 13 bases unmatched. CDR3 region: CSAKGRGGAETQYF. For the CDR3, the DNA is TGCAGCGCGAAGGGGCGCGGGGGAGCGGAGACCCAGTACTTC.

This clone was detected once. Here the CDR3 reads CASSKGQGARGYEQYF. CDR3 nucleotides: TGCGCCAGCAGCAAGGGGCAGGGGGCCAGGGGGTACGAGCAGTACTTC. This chain links TRBV4-1 with TRBJ2-7; TRBD1 matches at 8 bases. V shed 5 bases, J shed 4 bases, and the junction held 13 bases outside the gene matches. Germline CDR1 and CDR2: MGHRA and YSYEKL. This CDR3 is built from 16 residues.

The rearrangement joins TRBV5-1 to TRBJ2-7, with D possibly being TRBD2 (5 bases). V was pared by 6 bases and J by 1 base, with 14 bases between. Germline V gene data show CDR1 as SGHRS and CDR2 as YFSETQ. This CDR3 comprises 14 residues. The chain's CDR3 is CASTRSLGSYEQYF. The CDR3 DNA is TGCGCCAGCACGCGTTCACTAGGGTCCTACGAGCAGTACTTC.

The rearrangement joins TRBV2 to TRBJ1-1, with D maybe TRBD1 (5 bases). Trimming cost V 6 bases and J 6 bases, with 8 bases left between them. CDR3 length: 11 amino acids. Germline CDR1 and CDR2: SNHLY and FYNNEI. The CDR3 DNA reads TGTGCCAGCAGGAGGGACTCTGAAGCTTTCTTT. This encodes CASRRDSEAFF.

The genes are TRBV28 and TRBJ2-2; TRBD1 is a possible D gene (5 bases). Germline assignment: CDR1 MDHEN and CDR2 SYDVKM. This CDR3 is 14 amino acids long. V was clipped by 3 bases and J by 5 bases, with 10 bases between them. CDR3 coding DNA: TGTGCCAGCAGTTTGCCAGGGTGGACCGGGGAGCTGTTTTTT. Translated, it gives CASSLPGWTGELFF.

The CDR3 region is CASSWVAGGQETQYF. In nucleotides, the CDR3 is TGTGCCAGCAGCTGGGTAGCGGGGGGTCAAGAGACCCAGTACTTC. V and J are TRBV7-2 and TRBJ2-5, with 10 bases that match TRBD2. Looked up from germline, CDR1 is SGHTA and CDR2 is FQGNSA. The CDR3 is 15 amino acids. V lost 4 bases, J lost 2 bases, and 4 bases stayed unmatched.

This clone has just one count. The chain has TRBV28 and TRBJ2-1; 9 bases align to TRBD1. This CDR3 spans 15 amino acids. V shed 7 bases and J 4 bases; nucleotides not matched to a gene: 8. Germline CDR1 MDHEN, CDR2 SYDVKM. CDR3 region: CASTRGDRGYNEQFF. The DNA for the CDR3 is TGTGCCAGCACCAGAGGAGACAGGGGGTACAATGAGCAGTTCTTC. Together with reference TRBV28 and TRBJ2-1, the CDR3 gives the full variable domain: DVKVTQSSRYLVKRTGEKVFLECVQDMDHENMFWYRQDPGLGLRLIYFSYDVKMKEKGDIPEGYSVSREKKERFSLILESASTNQTSMYLCASTRGDRGYNEQFFGPGTRLTVL.

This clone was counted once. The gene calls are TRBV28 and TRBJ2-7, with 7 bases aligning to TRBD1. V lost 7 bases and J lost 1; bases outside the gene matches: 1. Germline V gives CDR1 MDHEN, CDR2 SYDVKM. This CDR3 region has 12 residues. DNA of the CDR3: TGTGCCAGCAACAGGGGTTCCTACGAGCAGTACTTC. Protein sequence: CASNRGSYEQYF. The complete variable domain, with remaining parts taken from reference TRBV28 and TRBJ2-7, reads DVKVTQSSRYLVKRTGEKVFLECVQDMDHENMFWYRQDPGLGLRLIYFSYDVKMKEKGDIPEGYSVSREKKERFSLILESASTNQTSMYLCASNRGSYEQYFGPGTRLTVT.

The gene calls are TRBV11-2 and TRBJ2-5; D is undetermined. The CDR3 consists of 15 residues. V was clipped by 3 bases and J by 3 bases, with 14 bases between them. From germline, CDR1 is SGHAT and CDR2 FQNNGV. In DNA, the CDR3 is TGTGCCAGCAGCTTGGGTCTCCAACTCGAAGAGACCCAGTACTTC. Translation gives CASSLGLQLEETQYF.

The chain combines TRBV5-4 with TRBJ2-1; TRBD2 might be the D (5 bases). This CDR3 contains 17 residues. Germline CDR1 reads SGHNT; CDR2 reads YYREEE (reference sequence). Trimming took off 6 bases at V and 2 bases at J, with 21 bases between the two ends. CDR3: CASISQATGMTYNEQFF. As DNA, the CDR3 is TGTGCCAGCATCTCCCAAGCCACCGGGATGACCTACAATGAGCAGTTCTTC.

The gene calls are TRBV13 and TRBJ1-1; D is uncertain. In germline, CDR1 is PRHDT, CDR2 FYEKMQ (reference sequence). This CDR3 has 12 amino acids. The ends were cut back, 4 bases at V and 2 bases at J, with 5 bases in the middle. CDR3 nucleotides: TGTGCCAGCAGCTCCATAAACACTGAAGCTTTCTTT. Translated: CASSSINTEAFF.

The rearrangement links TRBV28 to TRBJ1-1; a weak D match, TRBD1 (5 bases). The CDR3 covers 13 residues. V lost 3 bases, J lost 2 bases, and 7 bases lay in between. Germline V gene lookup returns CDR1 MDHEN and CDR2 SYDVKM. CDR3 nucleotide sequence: TGTGCCAGCAGTTTGGGGGTTAACACTGAAGCTTTCTTT. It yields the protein CASSLGVNTEAFF. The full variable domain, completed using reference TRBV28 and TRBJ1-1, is DVKVTQSSRYLVKRTGEKVFLECVQDMDHENMFWYRQDPGLGLRLIYFSYDVKMKEKGDIPEGYSVSREKKERFSLILESASTNQTSMYLCASSLGVNTEAFFGQGTRLTVV.

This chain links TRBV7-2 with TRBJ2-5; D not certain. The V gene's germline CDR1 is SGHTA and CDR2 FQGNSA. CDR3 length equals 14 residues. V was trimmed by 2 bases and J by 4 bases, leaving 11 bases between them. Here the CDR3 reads CASSLSSERETQYF. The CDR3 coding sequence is TGTGCCAGCAGCTTATCGTCGGAAAGAGAGACCCAGTACTTC.

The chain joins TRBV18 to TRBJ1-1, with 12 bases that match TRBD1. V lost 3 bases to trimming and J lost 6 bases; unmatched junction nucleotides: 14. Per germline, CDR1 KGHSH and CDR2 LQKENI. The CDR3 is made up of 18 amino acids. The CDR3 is CASSPPYGTGGEIAEAFF. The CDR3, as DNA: TGTGCCAGCTCACCCCCGTACGGGACAGGGGGCGAAATTGCTGAAGCTTTCTTT. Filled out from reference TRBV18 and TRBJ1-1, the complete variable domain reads NAGVMQNPRHLVRRRGQEARLRCSPMKGHSHVYWYRQLPEEGLKFMVYLQKENIIDESGMPKERFSAEFPKEGPSILRIQQVVRGDSAAYFCASSPPYGTGGEIAEAFFGQGTRLTVV.

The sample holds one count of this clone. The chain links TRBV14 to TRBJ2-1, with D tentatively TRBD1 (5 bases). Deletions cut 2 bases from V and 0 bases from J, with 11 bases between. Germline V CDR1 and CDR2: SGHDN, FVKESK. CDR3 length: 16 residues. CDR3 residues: CASSQWGKVSYNEQFF. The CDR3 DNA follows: TGTGCCAGCAGCCAATGGGGCAAGGTCTCCTACAATGAGCAGTTCTTC. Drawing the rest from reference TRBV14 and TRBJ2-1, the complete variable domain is EAGVTQFPSHSVIEKGQTVTLRCDPISGHDNLYWYRRVMGKEIKFLLHFVKESKQDESGMPNNRFLAERTGGTYSTLKVQPAELEDSGVYFCASSQWGKVSYNEQFFGPGTRLTVL.

CDR3: CSVEVTSTDTQYF. The CDR3 DNA follows: TGCAGCGTTGAAGTTACCAGCACAGATACGCAGTATTTT. The J gene is TRBJ2-3, the V gene TRBV29-1; D uncertain. The V end lost 1 base, the J end lost 0 bases, and 5 bases lay between the germline ends. This CDR3 has 13 amino acids. Germline lookup yields CDR1 SQVTM and CDR2 ANQGSEA.